The 6 T cell receptor beta chains presented below share a single source sample, sequenced in a study of cytomegalovirus exposure and HLA in healthy donors. The PCR ran on 60 Vbeta and 13 Jbeta primers. Produced via immunoSEQ multiplex PCR; TCRdb's table is partial and in-frame only. The sample includes some 130,000 clones, roughly 80% of them seen just once. Sample: PBMCs. These receptors were obtained from a male donor in good health and CMV-seronegative.

The rearrangement joins TRBV9 to TRBJ1-4; tentatively, D is TRBD1 (5 bases). This CDR3 has 16 residues. V lost 0 bases and J lost 7, with 16 bases in between. CDR1 is SGDLS, CDR2 YYNGEE, per germline. The CDR3 loop is CASSVGIGASAEKLFF. Written as DNA, the CDR3 is TGTGCCAGCAGCGTAGGGATAGGGGCGAGCGCTGAAAAACTGTTTTTT.

The J gene is TRBJ1-5, the V gene TRBV9; 11 bases fit TRBD1. The CDR3 contains 15 residues. CDR1 and CDR2 (germline): SGDLS, YYNGEE. V dropped 0 bases and J dropped 4; count of bases not matched to a gene: 0. The CDR3 reads CASSVGDRGNQPQHF. CDR3 nucleotides: TGTGCCAGCAGCGTAGGGGACAGGGGGAATCAGCCCCAGCATTTT.

The rearrangement joins TRBV6-1 to TRBJ1-5, with no clear D. The CDR3 runs to 13 residues. The germline gives CDR1 MNHNS, CDR2 SASEGT. Trimming shortened V by 1 base and J by 11 bases, and 12 bases separated the two germline ends. CDR3: CASSEERSGAQHF. CDR3 DNA: TGTGCCAGCAGTGAAGAACGCTCCGGGGCCCAGCATTTT.

Only a few counts were recorded for this clone. The chain carries TRBV11-3 and TRBJ1-1; the D gene is possibly TRBD1 (5 bases). Germline V gene lookup returns CDR1 SGHNT and CDR2 YENEEA. The CDR3 has 15 amino acids. The V end lost 5 bases, the J end lost 0 bases, and 13 bases lay between the germline ends. CDR3 protein: CASSQSGQLNTEAFF. The CDR3 coding sequence is TGTGCCAGCAGCCAATCTGGACAACTGAACACTGAAGCTTTCTTT.

CDR3 coding DNA: TGCGCCAGCAGCCAAGTGGGTAGCGCAGATACGCAGTATTTT. Its translation is CASSQVGSADTQYF. The rearrangement links TRBV4-3 to TRBJ2-3; D perhaps matches TRBD2 (5 bases). The germline V gene encodes CDR1 LGHNA and CDR2 YSLEER. The CDR3 length is 14 residues. The V gene lost 1 base and the J gene lost 4 bases, with 9 bases spanning the gap.

The chain uses TRBV7-6 and TRBJ2-1; D is uncertain. V lost 5 bases, J lost 0 bases, and 5 bases lay in between. Germline values: CDR1 SGHVS, CDR2 FNYEAQ. The CDR3 loop spans 13 amino acids. The DNA for the CDR3 is TGTGCCAGCAGCCCGGGCTCCTACAATGAGCAGTTCTTC. This encodes CASSPGSYNEQFF.